This entry describes one T cell receptor (beta chain). What it recognizes is unknown. The record originates from a study of shared clonotypes between healthy human individuals. Donation came from healthy HIV-negative adults that had no recent acute infections or vaccinations. Caucasian adults residing in Nashville, Tennessee made up all the donors. Division of CD4+ cells produced a CD45RA+ naive subset and a CD45RA-negative memory subset. Overall study findings and caveats: Four donors shared approximately 5% of their naive CD4 clonotypes.

Germline lookup yields CDR1 LNHDA and CDR2 SQIVND (reference sequence). The CDR3 length is 15 residues. V lost 4 bases and J 6 bases, leaving 16 bases between the germline ends. The data were produced by immunoSEQ multiplex PCR, yet TCRdb's version contains in-frame clones alone and is incomplete. Counted here are 1.6 million or so clones, less than 99% occurring once; the ten biggest clones make up about 0.4%. The origin of this receptor is a man aged 30 to 45 in good health. The chain recombines TRBV19 with TRBJ1-5; D is unresolved. Specimen: naive CD4+ T cells sorted from blood. Specified subset: CD45RA+ positively selected. The CDR3 is CASSTLGIGRQPQHF. The DNA for the CDR3 is TGTGCCAGTAGTACGCTAGGAATTGGGCGTCAGCCCCAGCATTTT. Combining the CDR3 with reference TRBV19 and TRBJ1-5 gives the whole variable domain DGGITQSPKYLFRKEGQNVTLSCEQNLNHDAMYWYRQDPGQGLRLIYYSQIVNDFQKGDIAEGYSVSREKKESFPLTVTSAQKNPTAFYLCASSTLGIGRQPQHFGDGTRLSIL.